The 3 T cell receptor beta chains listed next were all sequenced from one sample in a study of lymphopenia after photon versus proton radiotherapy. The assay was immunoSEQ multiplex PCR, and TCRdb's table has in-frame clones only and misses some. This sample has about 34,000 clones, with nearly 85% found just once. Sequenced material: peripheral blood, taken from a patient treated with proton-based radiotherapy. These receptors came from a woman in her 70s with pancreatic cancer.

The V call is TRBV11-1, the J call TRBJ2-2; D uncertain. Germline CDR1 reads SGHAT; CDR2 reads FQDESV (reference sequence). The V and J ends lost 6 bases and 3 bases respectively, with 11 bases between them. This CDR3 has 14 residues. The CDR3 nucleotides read TGTGCCAGCAGTGAAGGGTCATACACCGGGGAGCTGTTTTTT. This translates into CASSEGSYTGELFF.

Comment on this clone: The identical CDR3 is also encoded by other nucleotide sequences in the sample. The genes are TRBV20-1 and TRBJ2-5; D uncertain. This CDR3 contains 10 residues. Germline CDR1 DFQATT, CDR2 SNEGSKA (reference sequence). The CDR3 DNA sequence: TGCAGCGCTCTGGGGGAGACCCAGTACTTC. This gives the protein CSALGETQYF.

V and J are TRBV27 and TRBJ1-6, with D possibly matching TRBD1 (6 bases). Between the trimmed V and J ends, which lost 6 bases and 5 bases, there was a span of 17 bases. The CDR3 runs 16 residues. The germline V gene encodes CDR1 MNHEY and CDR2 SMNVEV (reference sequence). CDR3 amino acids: CASSPDRLPHNSPLHF. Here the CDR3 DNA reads TGTGCCAGCAGCCCCGACAGGCTTCCTCATAATTCACCCCTCCACTTT.